Sequencing of this TCR beta chain was carried out in a study of CD8 T cells in ankylosing spondylitis. Looked up from germline, CDR1 is MNHNS and CDR2 is SASEGT. Trimming left V 6 bases short and J 4 bases short, with 19 bases between. The CDR3 is 16 amino acids. It was by quantitative 5'-RACE with molecular barcodes that TCR beta libraries were made. TCRdb used MiXCR to reprocess the 5' RACE reads, holding one entry per CDR3 protein. Of 200,000 to 250,000 distinct CDR3 sequences listed, about 10% are singletons. The chain couples TRBV6-1 to TRBJ1-3, with D unclear. The source of this sequence is a male donor with ankylosing spondylitis or in good health (not recorded which). The specimen sequenced was blood, either unsorted or a sorted T cell fraction (not recorded which). The CDR3 sequence: CASSHRTVGVGNTIYF. CDR3 sequence (DNA): TGTGCCAGCAGCCACCGGACCGTCGGAGTAGGAAACACCATATATTTT.